What follows describes a single T cell receptor beta chain. The sample comes from a study of Ad26.COV2.S vaccination and SARS-CoV-2 variants. Specified treatment: over 15 received Ad26.COV2.S at low or high dose, single or two shots; 5 received placebo; per-sample allocation not given. Day 63 after the first injection of vaccine or placebo was the sampling time. An Ad26 vector that expressed Wuhan-strain SARS-CoV-2 spike constituted the vaccine. TCRdb's copy holds only in-frame clones and misses some; the assay was immunoSEQ multiplex PCR. The top ten clones hold about 3.5% of a sample with roughly 380,000 clones, around 87% of them seen once. Trimming cost V 8 bases and J 2 bases; bases outside gene matches: 7. The CDR3 has 14 residues. CDR1 is GTSNPN, CDR2 SVGIG, per germline (reference sequence).

The sample in question was peripheral blood, obtained in a trial of Ad26.COV2.S vaccine versus placebo. The gene calls are TRBV30 and TRBJ1-5; the match to TRBD1 covers 9 bases. This clonotype was obtained from a person aged 18-60 years who received the Ad26.COV2.S COVID-19 vaccine or a placebo. The CDR3 here is CAGGQGEGNQPQHF. CDR3 in DNA: TGTGCCGGGGGACAGGGAGAGGGCAATCAGCCCCAGCATTTT.